The clone carrying this T cell receptor beta chain came up a few times. In the original processing: Amplification from reference gene primers served as the basis for estimated nucleated cell counts. Repertoires were generated with immunoSEQ multiplex PCR, while TCRdb's copy carries only in-frame clones and drops some. That table supplies the V and J calls and clone size; D and trimming were determined from the DNA. The sample records about 110,000 clones, 71% being singletons. Germline CDR1 and CDR2: SGHNT and YYREEE (reference sequence). CDR3 size: 11 residues. These data originate in a study of blood T cell repertoires in COVID-19. On the study more broadly: COVID-19 samples, acute and convalescent, were from the United States, Italy and Spain. Sample material is recorded as cDNA or gDNA derived from T cells, B-cell-depleted T cells, or PBMCs.

Sequenced sample: peripheral blood. The receptor's source is a human donor with acute or convalescent COVID-19. The donor label of this sample is uncertain. V and J are TRBV5-4 and TRBJ2-1, with no clear D. CDR3 protein: CSTSVLGEQFF. The CDR3 DNA sequence: TGTTCCACGAGCGTGCTAGGCGAGCAGTTCTTC.